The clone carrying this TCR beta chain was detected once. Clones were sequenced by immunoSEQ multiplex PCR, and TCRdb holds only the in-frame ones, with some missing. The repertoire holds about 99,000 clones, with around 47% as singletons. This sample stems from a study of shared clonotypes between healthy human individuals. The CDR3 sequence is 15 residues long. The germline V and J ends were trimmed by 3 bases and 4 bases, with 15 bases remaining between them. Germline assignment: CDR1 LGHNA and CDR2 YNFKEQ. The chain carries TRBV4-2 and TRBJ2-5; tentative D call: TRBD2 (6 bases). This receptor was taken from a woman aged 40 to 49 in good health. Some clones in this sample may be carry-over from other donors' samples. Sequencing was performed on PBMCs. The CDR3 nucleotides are TGTGCCAGCAGCCAGTACGAGGGAGGAGGAGAGACCCAGTACTTC. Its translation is CASSQYEGGGETQYF.